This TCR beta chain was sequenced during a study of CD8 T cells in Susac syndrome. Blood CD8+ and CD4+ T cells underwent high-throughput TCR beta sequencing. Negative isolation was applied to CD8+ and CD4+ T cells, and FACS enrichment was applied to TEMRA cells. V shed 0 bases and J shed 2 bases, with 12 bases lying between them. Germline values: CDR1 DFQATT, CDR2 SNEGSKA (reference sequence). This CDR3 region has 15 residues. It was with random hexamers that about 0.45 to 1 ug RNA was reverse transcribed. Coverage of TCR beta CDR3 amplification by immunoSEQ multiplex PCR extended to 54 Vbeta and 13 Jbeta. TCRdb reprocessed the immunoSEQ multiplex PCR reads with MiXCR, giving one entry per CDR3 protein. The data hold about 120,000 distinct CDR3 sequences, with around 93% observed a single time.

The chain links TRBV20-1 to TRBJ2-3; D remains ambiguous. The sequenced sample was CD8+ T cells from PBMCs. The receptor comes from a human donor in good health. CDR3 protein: CSARDTRHNTDTQYF. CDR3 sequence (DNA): TGCAGTGCTAGAGATACGCGGCATAACACAGATACGCAGTATTTT.